This is a list of T cell receptor beta chains from one sample in a study of T cells in Graves' hyperthyroidism and ophthalmopathy. TCRdb fed the multiplex PCR reads into MiXCR, producing one record per CDR3 protein. This table has about 520,000 distinct CDR3 sequences, roughly a quarter appearing once. Material for sequencing was blood. These receptors were obtained from a woman aged 25 to 39 with Graves' ophthalmopathy. Both conserved end residues are part of each CDR3. The order of the fields is V gene, CDR3 protein.

V: TRBV4-1
CDR3: CASSQVIAKPGPYEQYF

V: TRBV11-1
CDR3: CASSSEWTGRDTEAFF

V: TRBV12-3/TRBV12-4
CDR3: CASSPPGSAQETQYF

V: TRBV9
CDR3: CASSVSEGGYETQYF

V: TRBV20-1
CDR3: CSAWREEVETQYF

V: TRBV5-1
CDR3: CASSSLGDGAYEQYF

V: TRBV24-1
CDR3: CATSDEGSSGNTIYF

V: TRBV4-2
CDR3: CASSQGGSGGDTGELFF

V: TRBV12-3/TRBV12-4
CDR3: CASRLGTRGNSPLHF

V: TRBV28
CDR3: CASQNEAGNTIYF

V: TRBV18
CDR3: CASSQGDDQPQHF

V: TRBV7-2
CDR3: CASSSRGGYYGYTF

V: TRBV27
CDR3: CASTGTGRASTEAFF

V: TRBV9
CDR3: CASSPRERSNTEAFF

V: TRBV19
CDR3: CASRGQGGETKYF

V: TRBV4-3
CDR3: CASSPSAGVNTEAFF

V: TRBV2
CDR3: CASSEAQGSHEQYF

V: TRBV7-2
CDR3: CASSIRPNQETQYF

V: TRBV11-1
CDR3: CASSYGTGVSYEQYF

V: TRBV6-1
CDR3: CATQLDSNQPQHF

V: TRBV27
CDR3: CASSLTVGDHEQYF

V: TRBV6-1
CDR3: CASNRITSGANVLTF

V: TRBV19
CDR3: CACRDGNTEAFF

V: TRBV19
CDR3: CASSIDARGAYEQYF

V: TRBV30
CDR3: CAWVGVHMINTEAFF

V: TRBV28
CDR3: CASSLTGINYGYTF

V: TRBV5-1
CDR3: CASSSRLDGDEAFF

V: TRBV2
CDR3: CASRVGQGNAEAFF

V: TRBV7-7
CDR3: CGGLVDSNQPQHF

V: TRBV7-2
CDR3: CASSSTSYNQPQHF

V: TRBV10-3
CDR3: CAISDSGLAQTYEQYF

V: TRBV25-1
CDR3: CASTRGGSYEQYF

V: TRBV12-3/TRBV12-4
CDR3: CASSPFRGMEAFF

V: TRBV18
CDR3: CASSGQGVFSGVNTEAFF

V: TRBV11-2
CDR3: CASSPRQGASIGELFF

V: TRBV20-1
CDR3: CSARTGYGQPQHF

V: TRBV6-2/TRBV6-3
CDR3: CASSRAGGPWEQYF

V: TRBV4-1
CDR3: CASSQDKRGNSNQPQHF

V: TRBV20-1
CDR3: CSARDGGRSLYSNQPQHF

V: TRBV6-1
CDR3: CASRRGQGGYGYTF

V: TRBV30
CDR3: CAWSALGSPLHF

V: TRBV11-1
CDR3: CASSPPAYGPGTEAFF

V: TRBV19
CDR3: CAVKGQTNTEAFF

V: TRBV19
CDR3: CASSMGPWDTEAFF

V: TRBV2
CDR3: CASNLRSGNTIYF

V: TRBV6-2/TRBV6-3
CDR3: CASSYQPSYDQYF

V: TRBV4-1
CDR3: CASSQEGTENQPQHF

V: TRBV20-1
CDR3: CSARGWTSGSYNEKFF

V: TRBV25-1
CDR3: CASSKGGYGYTF

V: TRBV25-1
CDR3: CASRGGWNTEAFF

V: TRBV12-3/TRBV12-4
CDR3: CASSSPTGRNTEAFF

V: TRBV6-1
CDR3: CASIDRGTGSNQPQHF

V: TRBV5-1
CDR3: CASSSTGTGAGEQYF

V: TRBV7-9
CDR3: CASSLGPGPRTEAFF

V: TRBV11-2
CDR3: CASSLRSSNQPQHF

V: TRBV5-1
CDR3: CASSLSIGDEQYF

V: TRBV12-3/TRBV12-4
CDR3: CASSSRTVGLYEQYF